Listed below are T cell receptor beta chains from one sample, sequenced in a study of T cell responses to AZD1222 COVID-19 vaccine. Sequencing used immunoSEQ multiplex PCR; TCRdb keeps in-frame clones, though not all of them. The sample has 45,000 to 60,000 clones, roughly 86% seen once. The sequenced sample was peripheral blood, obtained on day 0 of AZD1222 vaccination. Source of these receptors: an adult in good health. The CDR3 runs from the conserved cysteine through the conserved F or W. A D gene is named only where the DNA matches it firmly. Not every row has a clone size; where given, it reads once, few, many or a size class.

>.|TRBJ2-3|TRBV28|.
CASRGTLITDTQYF
TGTGCCAGCAGAGGGACACTTATCACAGATACGCAGTATTTT
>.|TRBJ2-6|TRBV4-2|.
CASSQDSSGANVLTF
TGTGCCAGCAGCCAAGATAGCTCTGGGGCCAACGTCCTGACTTTC
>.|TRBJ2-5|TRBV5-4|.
CASSPDIQETQYF
TGTGCCAGCAGCCCTGACATCCAAGAGACCCAGTACTTC
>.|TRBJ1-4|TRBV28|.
CASSLNYGTTNEKLFF
TGTGCCAGCAGTTTAAATTACGGTACAACTAATGAAAAACTGTTTTTT
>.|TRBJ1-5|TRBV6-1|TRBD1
CASSEGTGGFQPQHF
TGTGCCAGCAGTGAAGGGACAGGGGGCTTTCAGCCCCAGCATTTT
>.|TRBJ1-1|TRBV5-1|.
CASSRRTVREVNTEAFF
TGCGCCAGCAGCCGACGAACTGTTAGGGAGGTGAACACTGAAGCTTTCTTT
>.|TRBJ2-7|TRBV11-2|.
CASSFSSYEQYF
TGTGCCAGCAGCTTCAGCTCCTACGAGCAGTACTTC
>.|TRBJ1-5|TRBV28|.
CASMTGINRINQPQHF
TGTGCCAGCATGACAGGTATCAATAGGATAAATCAGCCCCAGCATTTT
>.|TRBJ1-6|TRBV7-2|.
CASSFPGERSPLHF
TGTGCCAGCAGCTTCCCGGGGGAGCGTTCACCCCTCCACTTT
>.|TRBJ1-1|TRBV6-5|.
CASSYQGSTEAFF
TGTGCCAGCAGTTACCAGGGGAGCACTGAAGCTTTCTTT
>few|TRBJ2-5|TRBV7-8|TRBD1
CASSPRGQGETQYF
TGTGCCAGCAGTCCGAGGGGACAGGGAGAGACCCAGTACTTC
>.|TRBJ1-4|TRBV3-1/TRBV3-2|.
CASSDERGKLFF
TGTGCCAGCAGCGACGAACGTGGAAAACTGTTTTTT
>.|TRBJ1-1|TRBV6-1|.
CASSDMTDTEAFF
TGTGCCAGCAGTGATATGACGGACACTGAAGCTTTCTTT
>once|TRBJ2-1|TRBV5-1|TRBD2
CASSLPGTSGPSNEQFF
TGCGCCAGCAGCTTACCAGGGACTAGCGGGCCGTCCAATGAGCAGTTCTTC
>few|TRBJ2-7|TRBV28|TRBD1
CASSRQGASYEQYF
TGTGCCAGCAGTCGACAGGGGGCGTCCTACGAGCAGTACTTC
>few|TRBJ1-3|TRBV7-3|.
CASSLGASSGNTIYF
TGTGCCAGCAGCTTAGGGGCGAGCTCTGGAAACACCATATATTTT
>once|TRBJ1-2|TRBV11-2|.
CASSRRGRHYGYTF
TGTGCCAGCAGCCGCCGGGGCCGACACTATGGCTACACCTTC
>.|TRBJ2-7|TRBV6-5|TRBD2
CASGTGGSYEQYF
TGTGCCAGCGGGACGGGAGGTTCCTACGAGCAGTACTTC
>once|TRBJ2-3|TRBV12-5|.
CASGDHTQYF
TGTGCTAGTGGCGATCATACGCAGTATTTT
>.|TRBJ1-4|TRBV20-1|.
CSAREGEKLFF
TGCAGTGCTAGGGAAGGAGAAAAACTGTTTTTT
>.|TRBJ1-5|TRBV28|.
CATSTGTRDQPQHF
TGTGCCACCTCCACCGGGACAAGGGACCAGCCCCAGCATTTT
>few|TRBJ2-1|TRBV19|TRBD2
CASSTTSGRSEQFF
TGTGCCAGTAGTACAACTAGCGGGAGGTCTGAGCAGTTCTTC
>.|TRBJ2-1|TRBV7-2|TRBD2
CASSGRGTSGFRYNEQFF
TGTGCCAGCAGCGGGCGGGGGACTAGCGGGTTTAGATACAATGAGCAGTTCTTC
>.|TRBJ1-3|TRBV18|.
CASSPLGNQAGNTIYF
TGTGCCAGCTCACCTTTAGGAAATCAGGCCGGAAACACCATATATTTT
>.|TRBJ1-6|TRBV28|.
CASSLPGVGDNSPLHF
TGTGCCAGCAGCCTTCCAGGCGTCGGTGATAATTCACCCCTCCACTTT
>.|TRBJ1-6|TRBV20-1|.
CSALNSPLHF
TGCAGTGCCCTCAATTCACCCCTCCACTTT
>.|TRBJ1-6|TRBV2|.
CASSEWLAGTQNSPLHF
TGTGCCAGCAGTGAATGGTTGGCCGGGACCCAAAATTCACCCCTCCACTTT
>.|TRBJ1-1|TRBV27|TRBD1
CASSQNPPGTVLSEAFF
TGTGCCAGCAGCCAAAACCCACCCGGGACAGTTTTGTCTGAAGCTTTCTTT
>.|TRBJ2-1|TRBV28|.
CASSRPGEGDDEQFF
TGTGCCAGCAGTCGCCCGGGAGAGGGTGACGATGAGCAGTTCTTC
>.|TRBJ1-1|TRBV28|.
CASSLQGMRAFF
TGTGCCAGCAGTTTGCAGGGGATGAGAGCTTTCTTT
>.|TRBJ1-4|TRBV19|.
CASSIMGGDGNEKLFF
TGTGCCAGTAGTATAATGGGGGGCGACGGAAATGAAAAACTGTTTTTT
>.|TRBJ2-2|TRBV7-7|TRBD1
CASSLDGTANTGELFF
TGTGCTAGCAGCTTAGATGGGACAGCGAACACCGGGGAGCTGTTTTTT
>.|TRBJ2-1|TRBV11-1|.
CASSLTDTSSYNEQFF
TGTGCCAGCAGCTTAACAGACACAAGCTCCTACAATGAGCAGTTCTTC
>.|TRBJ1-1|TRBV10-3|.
CAISLSTGSEAFF
TGTGCCATCAGTCTTTCTACAGGGTCGGAGGCTTTCTTT
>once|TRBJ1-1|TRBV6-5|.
CASSYAPGLGNTEAFF
TGTGCCAGCAGTTACGCCCCGGGCTTAGGGAACACTGAAGCTTTCTTT
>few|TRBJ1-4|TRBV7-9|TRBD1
CASSLGTGQGDEKLFF
TGTGCCAGCAGCTTAGGGACAGGACAGGGGGATGAAAAACTGTTTTTT